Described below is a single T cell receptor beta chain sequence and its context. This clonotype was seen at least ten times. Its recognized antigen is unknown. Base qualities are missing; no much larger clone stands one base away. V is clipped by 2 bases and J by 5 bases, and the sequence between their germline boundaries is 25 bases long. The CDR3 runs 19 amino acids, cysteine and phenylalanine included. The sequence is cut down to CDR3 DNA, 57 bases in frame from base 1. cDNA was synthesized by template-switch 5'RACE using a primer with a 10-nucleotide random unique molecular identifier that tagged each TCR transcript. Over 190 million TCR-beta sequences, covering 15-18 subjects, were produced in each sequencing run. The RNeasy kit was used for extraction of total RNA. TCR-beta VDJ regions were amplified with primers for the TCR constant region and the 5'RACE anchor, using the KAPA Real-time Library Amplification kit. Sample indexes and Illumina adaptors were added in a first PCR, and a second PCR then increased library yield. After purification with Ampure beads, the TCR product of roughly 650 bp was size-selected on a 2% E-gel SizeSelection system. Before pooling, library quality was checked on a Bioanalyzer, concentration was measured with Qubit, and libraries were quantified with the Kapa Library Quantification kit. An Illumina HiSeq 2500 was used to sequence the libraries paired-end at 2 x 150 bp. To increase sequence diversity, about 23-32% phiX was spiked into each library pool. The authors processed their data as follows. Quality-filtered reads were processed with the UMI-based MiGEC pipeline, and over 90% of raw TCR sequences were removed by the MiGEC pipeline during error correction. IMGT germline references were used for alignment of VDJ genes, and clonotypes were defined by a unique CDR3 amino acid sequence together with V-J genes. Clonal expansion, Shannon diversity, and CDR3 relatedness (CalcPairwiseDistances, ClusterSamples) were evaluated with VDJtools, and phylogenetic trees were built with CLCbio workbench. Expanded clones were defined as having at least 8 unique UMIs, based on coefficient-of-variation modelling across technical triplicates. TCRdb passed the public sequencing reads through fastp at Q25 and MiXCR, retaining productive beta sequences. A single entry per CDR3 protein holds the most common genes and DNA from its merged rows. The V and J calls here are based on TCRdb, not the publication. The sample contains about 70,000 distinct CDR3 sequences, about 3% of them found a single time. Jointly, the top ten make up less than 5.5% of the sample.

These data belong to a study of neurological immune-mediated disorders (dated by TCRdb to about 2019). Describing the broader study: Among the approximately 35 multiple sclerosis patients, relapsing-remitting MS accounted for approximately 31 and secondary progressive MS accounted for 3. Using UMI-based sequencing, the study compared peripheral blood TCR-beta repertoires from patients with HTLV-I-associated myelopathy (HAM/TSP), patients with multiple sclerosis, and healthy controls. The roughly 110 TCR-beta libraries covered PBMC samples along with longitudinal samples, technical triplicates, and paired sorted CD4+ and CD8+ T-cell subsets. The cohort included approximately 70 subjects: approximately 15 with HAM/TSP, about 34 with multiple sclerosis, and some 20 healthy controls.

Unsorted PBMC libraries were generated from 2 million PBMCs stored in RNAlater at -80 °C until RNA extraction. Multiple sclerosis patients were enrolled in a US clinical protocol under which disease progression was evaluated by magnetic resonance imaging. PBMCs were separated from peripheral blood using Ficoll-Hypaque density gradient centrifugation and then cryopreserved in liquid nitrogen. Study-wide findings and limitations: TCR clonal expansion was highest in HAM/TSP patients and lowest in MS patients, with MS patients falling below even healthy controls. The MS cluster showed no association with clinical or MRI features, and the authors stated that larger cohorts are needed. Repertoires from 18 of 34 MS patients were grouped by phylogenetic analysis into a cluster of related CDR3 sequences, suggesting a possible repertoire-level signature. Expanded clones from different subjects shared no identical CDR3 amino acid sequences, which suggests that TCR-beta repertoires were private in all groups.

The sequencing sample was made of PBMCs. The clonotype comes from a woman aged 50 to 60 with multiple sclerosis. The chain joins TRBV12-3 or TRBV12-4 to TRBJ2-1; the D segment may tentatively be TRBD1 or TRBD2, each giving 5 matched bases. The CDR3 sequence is CASSLTRLVGRAVHNEQFF. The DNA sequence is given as TGTGCCAGCAGTTTAACCCGCCTCGTGGGGCGGGCCGTACACAATGAGCAGTTCTTC.